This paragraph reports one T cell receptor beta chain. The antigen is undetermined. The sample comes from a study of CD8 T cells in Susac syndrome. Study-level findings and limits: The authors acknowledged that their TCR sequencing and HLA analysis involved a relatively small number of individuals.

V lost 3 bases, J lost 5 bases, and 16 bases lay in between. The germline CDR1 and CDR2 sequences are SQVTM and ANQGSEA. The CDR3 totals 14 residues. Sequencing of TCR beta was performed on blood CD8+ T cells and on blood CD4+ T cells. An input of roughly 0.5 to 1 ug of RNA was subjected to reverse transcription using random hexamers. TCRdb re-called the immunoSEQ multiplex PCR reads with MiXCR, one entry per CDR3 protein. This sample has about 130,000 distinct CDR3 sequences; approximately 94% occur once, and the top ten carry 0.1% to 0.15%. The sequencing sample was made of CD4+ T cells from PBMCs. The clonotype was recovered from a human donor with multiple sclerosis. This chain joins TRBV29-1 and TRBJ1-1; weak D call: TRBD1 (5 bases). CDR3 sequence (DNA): TGCAGCGTTGACCAGACAGTCCCTGGGACTGAAGCTTTCTTT. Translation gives CSVDQTVPGTEAFF.